A selection of T cell receptor beta chains follows, all from one sample in a study of radiotherapy plus CTLA-4 blockade in lung cancer. Using immunoSEQ multiplex PCR, the repertoire was profiled, and TCRdb retains in-frame clones only, with some absent. The sample shows more than 80,000 clones, over 75% of them seen only once. The sequences come from peripheral blood, collected from a patient treated with radiotherapy plus ipilimumab. These receptors were collected from a human donor with non-small cell lung cancer that progressed on radiotherapy plus ipilimumab. Some clones in this sample may be carry-over from other donors' samples. Each CDR3 is given with its conserved first and last residue. A D gene is named only where the DNA matches it firmly. The size of a clone is reported for some rows only, either as once, few or many, or as a class for expanded clones.

J gene: TRBJ1-2
V gene: TRBV2
clone size: NA
D gene: NA
CDR3 protein: CATTAQGLGFGYTF
CDR3 DNA: TGTGCGACCACGGCACAGGGACTTGGCTTTGGCTACACCTTC

J gene: TRBJ1-3
V gene: TRBV7-3
clone size: NA
D gene: TRBD1
CDR3 protein: CASSLSPSTGGSGNTIYF
CDR3 DNA: TGTGCCAGCAGCTTATCCCCCTCCACAGGGGGCTCTGGAAACACCATATATTTT

J gene: TRBJ1-4
V gene: TRBV2
clone size: few
D gene: NA
CDR3 protein: CASSRHFNEKLFF
CDR3 DNA: TGTGCCAGCAGTCGCCATTTTAATGAAAAACTGTTTTTT

J gene: TRBJ2-5
V gene: TRBV5-1
clone size: NA
D gene: TRBD2
CDR3 protein: CASSLGLAGDMYQETQYF
CDR3 DNA: TGCGCCAGCAGCCTTGGACTAGCGGGGGACATGTACCAAGAGACCCAGTACTTC

J gene: TRBJ2-7
V gene: TRBV4-3
clone size: few
D gene: TRBD1
CDR3 protein: CASSPLTGATYEQYF
CDR3 DNA: TGCGCCAGCAGCCCGCTGACAGGGGCAACCTACGAGCAGTACTTC

J gene: TRBJ1-4
V gene: TRBV7-9
clone size: NA
D gene: TRBD1
CDR3 protein: CASSQGQGSAGNEKLFF
CDR3 DNA: TGTGCCAGCAGTCAAGGACAGGGATCAGCTGGTAATGAAAAACTGTTTTTT

J gene: TRBJ2-1
V gene: TRBV20-1
clone size: NA
D gene: NA
CDR3 protein: CSSKGNEQFF
CDR3 DNA: TGCAGTTCTAAAGGGAATGAGCAGTTCTTC

J gene: TRBJ1-2
V gene: TRBV5-1
clone size: NA
D gene: NA
CDR3 protein: CASTLDWAAGDYGYTF
CDR3 DNA: TGCGCCAGCACCCTGGACTGGGCCGCCGGGGATTATGGCTACACCTTC

J gene: TRBJ1-2
V gene: TRBV7-2
clone size: NA
D gene: NA
CDR3 protein: CASSLATANYGYTF
CDR3 DNA: TGTGCCAGCAGCTTGGCGACAGCTAACTATGGCTACACCTTC

J gene: TRBJ1-2
V gene: TRBV29-1
clone size: NA
D gene: NA
CDR3 protein: CSVARTEGYGYTF
CDR3 DNA: TGCAGCGTCGCGCGGACAGAAGGCTATGGCTACACCTTC

J gene: TRBJ1-3
V gene: TRBV4-2
clone size: NA
D gene: NA
CDR3 protein: CAGSQKSPLSGSGNTIYF
CDR3 DNA: TGTGCCGGCAGCCAAAAATCCCCCCTTTCAGGATCTGGAAACACCATATATTTT

J gene: TRBJ2-3
V gene: TRBV4-3
clone size: NA
D gene: TRBD2
CDR3 protein: CASSQEAGRDLGPDTQYF
CDR3 DNA: TGCGCCAGCAGCCAAGAGGCAGGGAGGGACCTAGGACCGGATACGCAGTATTTT

J gene: TRBJ1-3
V gene: TRBV6-6
clone size: few
D gene: NA
CDR3 protein: CASSSWGGNTIYF
CDR3 DNA: TGTGCCAGCAGTTCTTGGGGTGGAAACACCATATATTTT

J gene: TRBJ1-4
V gene: TRBV5-1
clone size: NA
D gene: NA
CDR3 protein: CASSLGQGREKLFF
CDR3 DNA: TGCGCCAGCAGCTTGGGCCAGGGACGTGAAAAACTGTTTTTT

J gene: TRBJ2-1
V gene: TRBV4-2
clone size: NA
D gene: NA
CDR3 protein: CASSQEKTAIPYNEQFF
CDR3 DNA: TGTGCCAGCAGCCAAGAAAAGACAGCGATCCCCTACAATGAGCAGTTCTTC

J gene: TRBJ1-5
V gene: TRBV27
clone size: NA
D gene: NA
CDR3 protein: CASRRVDSNQPQHF
CDR3 DNA: TGTGCCAGCAGGAGGGTCGATAGCAATCAGCCCCAGCATTTT

J gene: TRBJ2-5
V gene: TRBV7-2
clone size: NA
D gene: NA
CDR3 protein: CASSLEAAQETQYF
CDR3 DNA: TGTGCCAGCAGCTTAGAGGCTGCCCAAGAGACCCAGTACTTC

J gene: TRBJ2-3
V gene: TRBV7-2
clone size: NA
D gene: TRBD2
CDR3 protein: CASSLAPPGVAGTDTQYF
CDR3 DNA: TGTGCCAGCAGCTTAGCTCCCCCTGGGGTAGCGGGAACAGATACGCAGTATTTT

J gene: TRBJ1-5
V gene: TRBV18
clone size: NA
D gene: TRBD1
CDR3 protein: CASSQGQGATQPQHF
CDR3 DNA: TGTGCCAGCTCACAGGGACAGGGAGCCACTCAGCCCCAGCATTTT

J gene: TRBJ1-4
V gene: TRBV29-1
clone size: NA
D gene: NA
CDR3 protein: CSVSLGGNEKLFF
CDR3 DNA: TGCAGCGTTTCCCTGGGGGGGAATGAAAAACTGTTTTTT

J gene: TRBJ2-3
V gene: TRBV30
clone size: NA
D gene: TRBD1
CDR3 protein: CAWSVGQGATDTQYF
CDR3 DNA: TGTGCCTGGAGTGTGGGACAGGGGGCCACAGATACGCAGTATTTT

J gene: TRBJ2-5
V gene: TRBV9
clone size: NA
D gene: NA
CDR3 protein: CASSAMSSVGETQYF
CDR3 DNA: TGTGCCAGCAGCGCTATGTCTAGCGTAGGGGAGACCCAGTACTTC